The present entry profiles one T cell receptor (beta chain) with its context. These data come from a study of blood T cell repertoires in COVID-19. TCRdb's table, derived via immunoSEQ multiplex PCR, lists solely in-frame clones and lacks some. The table has about 250,000 clones, around 87% seen once. Trimming left V 4 bases short and J 9 bases short, with 16 bases between. The CDR3 spans 14 residues. The germline CDR1 and CDR2 sequences are MDHEN and SYDVKM. This TCR was sampled from a woman between 18 and 30 years old who had recovered from COVID-19. J is TRBJ2-1 and V is TRBV28, with a weak D call TRBD2 (6 bases). Material: PBMCs or T cells enriched from blood (not recorded which). The CDR3 protein is CASSSIRTGSEQFF. Here the CDR3 DNA reads TGTGCCAGCAGTTCCATACGGACCGGGAGTGAGCAGTTCTTC.